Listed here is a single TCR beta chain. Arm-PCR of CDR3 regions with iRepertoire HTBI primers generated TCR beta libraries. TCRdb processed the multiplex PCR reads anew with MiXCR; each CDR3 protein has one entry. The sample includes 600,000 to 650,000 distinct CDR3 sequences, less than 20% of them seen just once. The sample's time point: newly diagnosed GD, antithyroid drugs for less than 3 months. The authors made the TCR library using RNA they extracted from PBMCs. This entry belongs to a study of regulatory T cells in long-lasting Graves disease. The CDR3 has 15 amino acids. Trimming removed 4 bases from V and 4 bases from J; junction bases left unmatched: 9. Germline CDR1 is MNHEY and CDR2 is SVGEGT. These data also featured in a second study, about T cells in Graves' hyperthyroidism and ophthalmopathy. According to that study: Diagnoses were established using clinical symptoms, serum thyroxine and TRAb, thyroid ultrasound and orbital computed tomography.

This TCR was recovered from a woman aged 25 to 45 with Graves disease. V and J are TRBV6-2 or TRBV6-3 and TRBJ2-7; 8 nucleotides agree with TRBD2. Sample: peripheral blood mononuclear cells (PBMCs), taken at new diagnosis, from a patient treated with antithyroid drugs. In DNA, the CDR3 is TGTGCCAGCAGTTTCTCCGGACTAGCTGTTTACGAGCAGTACTTC. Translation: CASSFSGLAVYEQYF.